This T cell receptor beta chain appears in the sequencing data of a study of coeliac disease. Overall study findings and caveats: The authors judged this method unsuitable for unbiased gliadin-specific T cell detection.

This table comes from immunoSEQ multiplex PCR, and its TCRdb copy is limited to in-frame clones, with some not included. The table lists 4,000 to 6,000 clones, 60% to 80% of them singletons. About this clone itself: Its cognate antigen is unknown. One end of the junction varies from germline; a read error may be responsible.

Sequenced material: lamina propria lymphocytes from the gut. The sequence was obtained from a woman between 70 and 85 years old with celiac disease.

The CDR3 loop reads CASSWGTVTGDF. The CDR3 DNA sequence: TGTGCCAGCAGCTGGGGGACGGTGACGGGGGACTTC. This rearrangement joins TRBV5-6 to TRBJ2-7; D perhaps matches TRBD2 (6 bases). Germline assignment: CDR1 SGHDT and CDR2 YYEEEE. This CDR3 is 12 amino acids long.